This TCR beta chain was found in a study of shared clonotypes between healthy human individuals. Researchers divided each subset's genomic DNA evenly across several immunoSEQ plates. Data came from immunoSEQ multiplex PCR; TCRdb stores just in-frame clones and leaves some out. The profile shows roughly 1.4 million clones, just under 99% of them singletons. Findings and caveats of the study: The generation probabilities recorded for non-shared clonotypes fell below those of clonotypes shared by all four donors. Memory subsets generally showed smaller estimated richness than naive subsets did.

This CDR3 is 13 amino acids long. The V gene's germline CDR1 is MDHEN and CDR2 SYDVKM. V was trimmed by 8 bases and J by 5 bases, leaving 13 bases between them. Naive CD4+ cells were CD45RA-selected; the remaining cells were memory. Turning to this clone: Its target is not known.

This clonotype was sampled from a man aged 30 to 39 in good health. Sequencing input: naive CD4+ T cells sorted from blood. The subset here: CD45RA+ positively selected. The chain recombines TRBV28 with TRBJ1-5, with D perhaps matching TRBD1 (5 bases). CDR3 bases: TGTGCCAGCGCCACCGACAGTTATCAGCCCCAGCATTTT. It specifies CASATDSYQPQHF.